This section outlines one T cell receptor beta chain sequence together with its context. Its antigen remains unidentified. This entry comes from a study of shared clonotypes between healthy human individuals. Looking at the study overall: Donors had three CD4 naive, three CD4 memory, two CD8 naive and one CD8 memory plate apiece.

Notes on the study in general: Tissue TCR repertoires likely differ from these blood-only repertoires. Naive subsets generally exceeded memory subsets in estimated richness. Across a few donors, naive CD4 shared around 5.3%, naive CD8 approximately 3.5%, memory CD4 over 2%, memory CD8 about 0.4%.

Assay used: immunoSEQ multiplex PCR; TCRdb lists only in-frame clones, some missing. The table includes over 2 million clones, 85% to 95% detected once. Looked up from germline, CDR1 is MDHEN and CDR2 is SYDVKM. Trimming left V 7 bases short and J 0 bases short, with 22 bases between. The length of the CDR3 is 18 residues. This chain connects TRBV28 to TRBJ1-3; a weak D match, TRBD1 (6 bases). What was sequenced was naive CD4+ T cells from PBMCs. Subset defined: CD45RA+ positively selected. The clonotype originates from a man aged 18 to 29 in good health. Some clones in this sample may be carry-over from other donors' samples. CDR3 protein: CASNPPMAGAYSGNTIYF. CDR3 coding DNA: TGTGCCAGCAACCCCCCCATGGCAGGGGCTTACTCTGGAAACACCATATATTTT.